These 14 T cell receptor beta chains were sequenced from one sample in a study of CD4 T cell repertoires in COVID-19. Produced via immunoSEQ multiplex PCR; TCRdb's table is partial and in-frame only. Here the sample spans 65,000 to 95,000 clones, about four fifths being singletons. The sequencing used CD4+ T cells from peripheral blood, collected after recovery from COVID-19. These receptors all stem from a human donor who had COVID-19.

The genes are TRBV15 and TRBJ2-7; D gene ambiguous. The length of the CDR3 is 14 residues. Trimming pared 0 bases from V and 7 bases from J, leaving 13 bases between. Germline V CDR1 and CDR2: LNHNV, YYDKDF (reference sequence). CDR3 loop: CATSRDLGLREQYF. The CDR3 nucleotides read TGTGCCACCAGCAGAGATCTAGGGCTTAGGGAGCAGTACTTC. Looking up the rest from reference TRBV15 and TRBJ2-7 gives the full variable domain: DAMVIQNPRYQVTQFGKPVTLSCSQTLNHNVMYWYQQKSSQAPKLLFHYYDKDFNNEADTPDNFQSRRPNTSFCFLDIRSPGLGDTAMYLCATSRDLGLREQYFGPGTRLTVT.

The V and J genes are TRBV18 and TRBJ2-3; D gene unclear. Trimming removed 3 bases at V and 4 bases at J, with 8 bases between. The germline V gene has CDR1 KGHSH and CDR2 LQKENI. The CDR3 length is 13 residues. CDR3 in DNA: TGTGCCAGCTCACCCCCGCCTTCAGATACGCAGTATTTT. It encodes CASSPPPSDTQYF.

This chain links TRBV13 with TRBJ2-1, with TRBD2 matching 15 bases. Germline V gene sequence: CDR1 PRHDT, CDR2 FYEKMQ (reference sequence). CDR3 length: 15 residues. V shed 0 bases, J shed 11 bases, and the junction held 2 bases outside the gene matches. The CDR3 bases are TGTGCCAGCAGCTTAGGCGGGACTAGCGGGGGGAAGCAGTTCTTC. It codes for CASSLGGTSGGKQFF. The full variable domain, in which reference TRBV13 and TRBJ2-1 provide the parts outside the CDR3, is AAGVIQSPRHLIKEKRETATLKCYPIPRHDTVYWYQQGPGQDPQFLISFYEKMQSDKGSIPDRFSAQQFSDYHSELNMSSLELGDSALYFCASSLGGTSGGKQFFGPGTRLTVL.

This clone was counted between two and nine times. V is TRBV7-8 and J is TRBJ2-2; D remains ambiguous. The CDR3 is made up of 13 amino acids. V was clipped by 3 bases and J by 5 bases, with 7 bases between them. Germline lookup yields CDR1 SGHVS and CDR2 FQNEAQ. CDR3 sequence reads: CASSFLGTGELFF. The DNA for the CDR3 is TGTGCCAGCAGCTTTCTGGGAACCGGGGAGCTGTTTTTT.

The CDR3 loop is CASTLDRDQPQHF. For the CDR3, the DNA is TGTGCCAGCACCCTCGACAGGGATCAGCCCCAGCATTTT. The chain carries TRBV6-5 and TRBJ1-5; 7 bases fit TRBD1. The CDR3 sequence is 13 residues long. Germline lookup yields CDR1 MNHEY and CDR2 SVGAGI. V was pared by 7 bases and J by 5 bases, with 5 bases of the junction left unmatched.

The chain has TRBV7-8 and TRBJ1-5, with TRBD1 matching over 7 bases. The CDR3 is 15 residues long. J lost 9 bases, V lost 8 bases, and 16 bases had no gene match. Germline V CDR1 and CDR2: SGHVS, FQNEAQ. The CDR3 here is CASSHRVEGAGPQHF. The CDR3 DNA is TGTGCCAGCTCCCATCGGGTGGAGGGGGCAGGGCCCCAGCATTTT.

The chain carries TRBV28 and TRBJ2-1; 10 nucleotides agree with TRBD1. Trimming cost V 10 bases and J 9 bases; bases outside gene matches: 9. This CDR3 is built from 13 residues. Per the germline V gene, CDR1 is MDHEN and CDR2 is SYDVKM. CDR3 coding DNA: TGTGCCACCCGGGACAGGGGTAAGTTTGAGCAGTTCTTC. Its protein is CATRDRGKFEQFF.

V usage is TRBV19 and J usage is TRBJ2-3; 9 bases match TRBD1. This CDR3 contains 18 residues. Trimming took 6 bases from V and 0 from J; bases not matched to a gene: 13. Looked up from germline, CDR1 is LNHDA and CDR2 is SQIVND (reference sequence). The CDR3 here is CASRNRGGQGFSTDTQYF. The CDR3 bases are TGTGCCAGTAGAAACAGGGGGGGACAGGGATTTAGCACAGATACGCAGTATTTT.

This chain links TRBV29-1 with TRBJ2-3, with D possibly TRBD2 on 6 matching bases. This CDR3 contains 14 residues. The V and J ends lost 7 bases and 3 bases respectively, with 17 bases between them. The germline V gene encodes CDR1 SQVTM and CDR2 ANQGSEA. The CDR3 DNA reads TGCAGCGCCGGGGGATGGATGGCGACAGATACGCAGTATTTT. Translation gives CSAGGWMATDTQYF.

The J gene is TRBJ1-3, the V gene TRBV5-1, with D uncertain. Germline loops: CDR1 SGHRS, CDR2 YFSETQ. The CDR3 runs 12 residues. V was trimmed by 5 bases and J by 8 bases, leaving 11 bases between them. This CDR3 reads CASSRPGDTIYF. In DNA, the CDR3 is TGCGCCAGCAGTAGACCCGGGGACACCATATATTTT.

The chain carries TRBV9 and TRBJ2-1; no clear D. The V end lost 0 bases, the J end lost 4 bases, and 14 bases lay between the germline ends. This CDR3 contains 16 residues. Germline V gene data show CDR1 as SGDLS and CDR2 as YYNGEE. For the CDR3, the DNA is TGTGCCAGCAGCGTAGCTGTGACGAAGACGTACAATGAGCAGTTCTTC. It encodes CASSVAVTKTYNEQFF.

This chain links TRBV27 with TRBJ1-6, with no clear D. The CDR3 consists of 13 residues. Looked up from germline, CDR1 is MNHEY and CDR2 is SMNVEV (reference sequence). V lost 3 bases, J lost 13 bases, and 13 bases lay in between. The CDR3 loop reads CASSFGLGGPLHF. Written as DNA, the CDR3 is TGTGCCAGCAGTTTTGGGTTGGGTGGTCCCCTCCACTTT.

This clone appeared once. CDR3: CASSHRGWDTQYF. The CDR3 DNA reads TGTGCCAGTAGTCACAGGGGATGGGATACGCAGTATTTT. This chain links TRBV19 with TRBJ2-3, with 7 bases fitting TRBD1. CDR3 length: 13 residues. Trimming at V came to 5 bases and at J to 6 bases, leaving 5 bases not matched to a gene. The germline gives CDR1 LNHDA, CDR2 SQIVND (reference sequence).

The V and J genes are TRBV7-8 and TRBJ1-6, with 10 bases lining up with TRBD1. CDR3 length: 16 amino acids. After removal of 5 bases from V and 9 bases from J, the junction contained 10 bases not matched to a gene. The germline V gene has CDR1 SGHVS and CDR2 FQNEAQ. CDR3 protein: CASSPRDRGSGSPLHF. The CDR3 DNA follows: TGTGCCAGCAGCCCCCGGGACAGGGGATCGGGTTCACCCCTCCACTTT.